Shown below are 28 T cell receptor beta chains from a single sample sequenced in a study of pediatric ulcerative colitis. Libraries were prepared by immunoSEQ multiplex PCR; TCRdb keeps only in-frame clonotypes and omits some of them. The profile shows some 24,000 clones, 55% to 75% of them singletons. During colonoscopy, one to two rectal pinch biopsies were collected. Sample: gut tissue. Receptor source: a boy younger than 18 with severe ulcerative colitis.

The chain couples TRBV5-6 to TRBJ2-3; tentatively, D is TRBD1 or TRBD2 (6 bases each). V gave up 2 bases and J gave up 5 bases, with 12 bases separating them. CDR3 length: 14 residues. The germline V gene has CDR1 SGHDT and CDR2 YYEEEE. CDR3 region: CASSFVGGGDTQYF. CDR3 coding DNA: TGTGCCAGCAGCTTTGTGGGGGGCGGAGATACGCAGTATTTT. Full variable domain (missing parts from reference TRBV5-6 and TRBJ2-3): DAGVTQSPTHLIKTRGQQVTLRCSPKSGHDTVSWYQQALGQGPQFIFQYYEEEERQRGNFPDRFSGHQFPNYSSELNVNALLLGDSALYLCASSFVGGGDTQYFGPGTRLTVL.

This chain uses TRBV6-1 with TRBJ2-7; weak D call: TRBD1 (5 bases). V lost 8 bases and J 4 bases, leaving 15 bases between the germline ends. This CDR3 has 13 residues. Germline values: CDR1 MNHNS, CDR2 SASEGT. The DNA of the CDR3 is TGTGCCAGCTCGTTGGGGCAATCTTACGAGCAGTACTTC. Translation: CASSLGQSYEQYF.

The chain uses TRBV9 and TRBJ2-4; the match to TRBD1 covers 7 bases. V shed 4 bases, J shed 5 bases, and the junction held 12 bases outside the gene matches. Germline-derived CDR1 and CDR2 are SGDLS and YYNGEE. This CDR3 region has 16 residues. This chain's CDR3 is CASSPQLRGGENIQYF. The CDR3, as DNA: TGTGCCAGCAGCCCCCAATTAAGAGGGGGCGAAAACATTCAGTACTTC. Using reference TRBV9 and TRBJ2-4 for the parts outside the CDR3, the full variable domain is DSGVTQTPKHLITATGQRVTLRCSPRSGDLSVYWYQQSLDQGLQFLIQYYNGEERAKGNILERFSAQQFPDLHSELNLSSLELGDSALYFCASSPQLRGGENIQYFGAGTRLSVL.

J is TRBJ2-1 and V is TRBV7-9; tentatively, D is TRBD1 (6 bases). CDR1 is SEHNR, CDR2 FQNEAQ, per germline (reference sequence). The CDR3 runs to 17 residues. V was cut by 2 bases and J by 0 bases, with 14 bases left in between. CDR3 protein: CASSLSQGRSSYNEQFF. The CDR3 bases are TGTGCCAGCAGCTTATCGCAGGGGCGCAGCTCCTACAATGAGCAGTTCTTC.

The rearrangement links TRBV2 to TRBJ2-6; D may correspond to TRBD1 or TRBD2 (6 bases each). In germline, CDR1 is SNHLY, CDR2 FYNNEI. CDR3 length: 15 amino acids. Trimming took off 7 bases at V and 1 base at J, with 11 bases between the two ends. The CDR3 sequence is CASTGGGSGANVLTF. CDR3 nucleotide sequence: TGTGCCAGCACAGGAGGGGGATCTGGGGCCAACGTCCTGACTTTC.

V and J are TRBV7-2 and TRBJ1-4; D call uncertain. Germline V gene sequence: CDR1 SGHTA, CDR2 FQGNSA. Trimming shortened V by 5 bases and J by 5 bases, and 12 bases separated the two germline ends. The CDR3 runs to 14 residues. In DNA form, the CDR3 reads TGTGCCAGCAGCGTAGGTTCCCTCAATGAAAAACTGTTTTTT. This encodes CASSVGSLNEKLFF.

The V gene is TRBV6-6, the J gene TRBJ2-2; 7 nucleotides match TRBD1. CDR1 is MNHNY, CDR2 SVGAGI, per germline (reference sequence). With 5 bases clipped from V and 5 bases from J, the junction kept 8 bases outside the gene matches. This CDR3 spans 15 amino acids. The CDR3 sequence is CASSLGTAQTGELFF. As DNA, the CDR3 is TGTGCCAGCAGTCTGGGGACAGCCCAGACCGGGGAGCTGTTTTTT.

The V gene is TRBV7-2, the J gene TRBJ2-1; TRBD2 agrees at 8 bases. The CDR3 runs to 15 residues. The germline CDR1 and CDR2 sequences are SGHTA and FQGNSA. Trimming removed 1 base from V and 4 bases from J; junction bases left unmatched: 3. CDR3: CASSLDSGKYNEQFF. The CDR3 DNA sequence: TGTGCCAGCAGCTTAGATAGCGGGAAATACAATGAGCAGTTCTTC.

Only one count was recorded for this clone. The chain recombines TRBV30 with TRBJ1-4, with D perhaps TRBD1 (6 bases). Trimming removed 3 bases from V and 10 bases from J, with 12 bases in between. CDR1 GTSNPN and CDR2 SVGIG come from the germline V gene (reference sequence). This CDR3 comprises 12 residues. For the CDR3, the DNA is TGTGCCTGGAGGTCAGGGGTCGGAAAACTGTTTTTT. It specifies CAWRSGVGKLFF. The whole variable domain, remainder taken from reference TRBV30 and TRBJ1-4, is SQTIHQWPATLVQPVGSPLSLECTVEGTSNPNLYWYRQAAGRGLQLLFYSVGIGQISSEVPQNLSASRPQDRQFILSSKKLLLSDSGFYLCAWRSGVGKLFFGSGTQLSVL.

There are a few counts of this clone. The chain uses TRBV6-6 and TRBJ2-7, with D uncertain. Trimming shortened V by 0 bases and J by 3 bases, and 6 bases separated the two germline ends. Germline values: CDR1 MNHNY, CDR2 SVGAGI (reference sequence). This CDR3 has 13 amino acids. CDR3 amino acids: CASSYSSYYEQYF. As DNA, the CDR3 is TGTGCCAGCAGTTACTCGTCCTACTACGAGCAGTACTTC.

This chain connects TRBV27 to TRBJ2-1; D gene uncertain. Trimming removed 3 bases from V and 4 bases from J, with 1 base in between. Germline lookup yields CDR1 MNHEY and CDR2 SMNVEV (reference sequence). The length of the CDR3 is 11 residues. DNA of the CDR3: TGTGCCAGCAGTTTTTACAATGAGCAGTTCTTC. Protein product: CASSFYNEQFF.

This clone was seen once. The rearrangement joins TRBV5-6 to TRBJ2-3; 10 bases are a match to TRBD2. CDR3 length: 16 residues. Germline CDR1 is SGHDT and CDR2 is YYEEEE. V was pared by 3 bases and J by 4 bases, with 8 bases of the junction left unmatched. This CDR3 reads CASSSYSGRSPDTQYF. CDR3 coding DNA: TGTGCCAGCAGCTCTTATAGCGGGAGGAGCCCAGATACGCAGTATTTT.

This clone was observed a few times. The CDR3 sequence: CASSVAGPAYEQYF. The CDR3, as DNA: TGTGCCAGCAGCGTAGCGGGCCCTGCCTACGAGCAGTACTTC. This chain links TRBV9 with TRBJ2-7; no clear D gene. Germline V CDR1 and CDR2: SGDLS, YYNGEE. The CDR3 loop spans 14 amino acids. V was shortened by 0 bases and J by 2 bases, with 9 bases between the two germline ends.

This rearrangement joins TRBV27 to TRBJ2-5; 10 bases match TRBD2. V dropped 7 bases and J dropped 1; count of bases not matched to a gene: 9. Germline values: CDR1 MNHEY, CDR2 SMNVEV (reference sequence). This CDR3 comprises 16 residues. The DNA of the CDR3 is TGTGCCAGCACAAAACTAGCGGGAACGGTCCAAGAGACCCAGTACTTC. Protein product: CASTKLAGTVQETQYF.

This clone was picked up one time. The chain joins TRBV10-3 to TRBJ1-2; no clear D. Germline CDR1 and CDR2: ENHRY and SYGVKD. Trimming took 3 bases from V and 9 from J, leaving 20 bases between them. CDR3 length: 15 residues. The chain's CDR3 is CAISDFDKARVSYTF. In DNA, the CDR3 is TGTGCCATCAGTGATTTCGATAAAGCGCGAGTTAGCTACACCTTC.

The chain uses TRBV7-3 and TRBJ2-5, with 15 bases identical to TRBD2. Trimming cost V 5 bases and J 4 bases; bases outside gene matches: 5. The germline V gene has CDR1 SGHTA and CDR2 FQGTGA. The CDR3 loop spans 16 amino acids. The CDR3 loop is CASSQGLAGGLETQYF. CDR3 nucleotide sequence: TGTGCCAGCAGCCAGGGACTAGCGGGAGGCTTAGAGACCCAGTACTTC.

This clone was picked up a small number of times. The CDR3 DNA reads as TGTGCCTGGAGCGCGGTAGGAGGGACTGAAGCTTTCTTT. Amino acid sequence: CAWSAVGGTEAFF. The chain is built from TRBV30 and TRBJ1-1, with unresolved D. Looked up from germline, CDR1 is GTSNPN and CDR2 is SVGIG (reference sequence). V was pared by 3 bases and J by 5 bases, with 13 bases between. There are 13 residues in the CDR3.

The chain combines TRBV5-1 with TRBJ1-4; TRBD1 aligns across 10 bases. There are 14 residues in the CDR3. After removal of 4 bases from V and 7 bases from J, the junction contained 4 bases not matched to a gene. The germline V gene has CDR1 SGHRS and CDR2 YFSETQ. This CDR3 is CASSGQGVFEKLFF. In DNA form, the CDR3 reads TGCGCCAGCAGCGGACAGGGGGTTTTTGAAAAACTGTTTTTT.

The table lists this clone with a count of one. This chain uses TRBV5-4 with TRBJ1-2; D might be TRBD1 (5 bases). Germline CDR1 is SGHNT and CDR2 is YYREEE (reference sequence). Trimming stripped 2 bases from V and 6 bases from J, with 23 bases between. This CDR3 comprises 17 residues. The CDR3 spells CASSFRFHMGTDNGYTF. The CDR3 bases are TGTGCCAGCAGCTTTCGTTTTCATATGGGGACTGACAATGGCTACACCTTC. Based on the CDR3 plus reference TRBV5-4 and TRBJ1-2, the full variable domain is ETGVTQSPTHLIKTRGQQVTLRCSSQSGHNTVSWYQQALGQGPQFIFQYYREEENGRGNFPPRFSGLQFPNYSSELNVNALELDDSALYLCASSFRFHMGTDNGYTFGSGTRLTVV.

This clone was observed a handful of times. The V and J genes are TRBV27 and TRBJ1-5; D ambiguous. Germline values: CDR1 MNHEY, CDR2 SMNVEV (reference sequence). The germline V and J ends were trimmed by 2 bases and 2 bases, with 10 bases remaining between them. The CDR3 sequence is 15 residues long. CDR3 nucleotide sequence: TGTGCCAGCAGTTTAAGGCCGTGGGGCAATCAGCCCCAGCATTTT. Encoded protein: CASSLRPWGNQPQHF.

This clone was observed a handful of times. The V and J genes are TRBV30 and TRBJ1-6; weak D call: TRBD1 (6 bases). V shed 8 bases and J shed 5 bases, with 19 bases lying between them. The V gene's germline CDR1 is GTSNPN and CDR2 SVGIG (reference sequence). The length of the CDR3 is 15 residues. The DNA for the CDR3 is TGTGCCGGACATACAGGGATCACCGATAATTCACCCCTCCACTTT. It specifies CAGHTGITDNSPLHF.

J is TRBJ2-7 and V is TRBV5-1, with 8 bases lining up with TRBD2. The CDR3 totals 14 residues. Germline values: CDR1 SGHRS, CDR2 YFSETQ. Germline trimming cut 3 bases from V and 4 bases from J; bases unmatched to any gene: 6. The CDR3 loop is CASSYQAGEYEQYF. The DNA of the CDR3 is TGCGCCAGCAGCTACCAAGCGGGAGAGTACGAGCAGTACTTC.

The chain links TRBV12-5 to TRBJ1-4; D is ambiguous. CDR1 LGHNT and CDR2 FRNRAP come from the germline V gene. The CDR3 is 14 residues long. The V end lost 5 bases, the J end lost 8 bases, and 15 bases lay between the germline ends. As DNA, the CDR3 is TGTGCTAGTGGTACGGACCTAGGTGGCGAAAAACTGTTTTTT. Its protein is CASGTDLGGEKLFF.

The genes are TRBV7-9 and TRBJ1-4; 12 bases are shared with TRBD1. The CDR3 runs 14 residues. Trimming cost V 4 bases and J 8 bases; bases outside gene matches: 2. The germline gives CDR1 SEHNR, CDR2 FQNEAQ (reference sequence). CDR3 region: CASSWDRGQEKLFF. The CDR3 coding sequence is TGTGCCAGCAGCTGGGACAGGGGGCAAGAAAAACTGTTTTTT.

The chain has TRBV5-1 and TRBJ2-4; D is undetermined. Germline CDR1 is SGHRS and CDR2 is YFSETQ. V was pared by 6 bases and J by 1 base, with 14 bases between. The CDR3 runs to 15 residues. CDR3 sequence: CASKASPEAKNIQYF. The CDR3 nucleotides read TGCGCCAGCAAGGCCTCTCCAGAGGCCAAAAACATTCAGTACTTC.

This chain joins TRBV4-1 and TRBJ2-2; 10 nucleotides align to TRBD1. CDR1 is MGHRA, CDR2 YSYEKL, per germline. The CDR3 contains 20 residues. The V and J ends lost 1 base and 0 bases, in that order; junction bases with no gene match: 11. CDR3 loop: CASSQVFRTGGSANTGELFF. The CDR3 region has the DNA TGCGCCAGCAGCCAAGTCTTTCGGACAGGGGGGTCGGCGAACACCGGGGAGCTGTTTTTT.

The count of this clone is one. The chain carries TRBV7-8 and TRBJ2-5; D uncertain. This CDR3 has 14 amino acids. Germline loops: CDR1 SGHVS, CDR2 FQNEAQ. V was cut by 8 bases and J by 1 base, with 14 bases left in between. This CDR3 reads CASGFAARQETQYF. CDR3 nucleotides: TGTGCCAGCGGTTTTGCCGCCCGCCAAGAGACCCAGTACTTC.

This clone was counted between two and nine times. CDR3 in DNA: TGTGCCAGCAGTGAAACGTTTAGCTTGGTCGAGCAGTACTTC. Translation: CASSETFSLVEQYF. The chain uses TRBV6-1 and TRBJ2-7; D uncertain. Trimming shortened V by 2 bases and J by 6 bases, and 14 bases separated the two germline ends. Germline V gene data show CDR1 as MNHNS and CDR2 as SASEGT. This CDR3 comprises 14 residues.